This record looks at one T cell receptor (beta chain) sequence and its context. This table comes from immunoSEQ multiplex PCR, and its TCRdb copy is limited to in-frame clones, with some not included. The top ten clones hold 25% to 35% of a sample with roughly 140,000 clones, about 91% of them seen once. The ends lost 9 bases at V and 4 bases at J; junction bases unmatched: 8. The CDR3 runs 14 residues. CDR1 is LNHDA and CDR2 is SQIVND in the germline V gene (reference sequence). The data are from a study of blood T cell repertoires in COVID-19. Specimen: peripheral blood. The receptor's source is a human donor in a cohort sampled during active COVID-19. The chain is built from TRBV19 and TRBJ2-3, with 9 bases aligning to TRBD1. In nucleotides, the CDR3 is TGTGCCAGCTCGACGACAGGGGGGGCAGATACGCAGTATTTT. Translation gives CASSTTGGADTQYF.